Presented here are 22 T cell receptor beta chains from one specimen sequenced in a study of CD8 T cells in Susac syndrome. RNA was extracted with the RNeasy kit, and a quantity of roughly 0.5 to 1 ug was reverse transcribed using random hexamers. TCRdb itself ran the immunoSEQ multiplex PCR reads through MiXCR, one entry per CDR3 protein. Here the sample spans about 180,000 distinct CDR3 sequences, approximately 95% being singletons. What was sequenced was CD4+ T cells from PBMCs. The receptors derive from a human donor with multiple sclerosis.

The rearrangement uses TRBV30 and TRBJ2-2; 14 bases are shared with TRBD2. Germline V CDR1 and CDR2: GTSNPN, SVGIG (reference sequence). The CDR3 sequence is 18 residues long. V dropped 2 bases and J dropped 6; count of bases not matched to a gene: 11. CDR3 residues: CAWSPLGLAGVYAGELFF. The DNA of the CDR3 is TGTGCCTGGAGTCCCCTGGGACTAGCGGGGGTGTACGCCGGGGAGCTGTTTTTT.

The rearrangement uses TRBV19 and TRBJ2-1, with TRBD2 as a possible D gene (5 bases). The length of the CDR3 is 14 residues. The germline V and J ends were trimmed by 5 bases and 2 bases, with 10 bases remaining between them. The germline V gene encodes CDR1 LNHDA and CDR2 SQIVND (reference sequence). This chain's CDR3 is CASSGLATYNEQFF. The CDR3 coding sequence is TGTGCCAGTAGTGGACTGGCCACCTACAATGAGCAGTTCTTC.

This clonotype has a single count. V and J are TRBV12-3 or TRBV12-4 and TRBJ2-7; 8 nucleotides line up with TRBD1. The CDR3 runs to 13 residues. V was pared by 5 bases and J by 5 bases, with 5 bases of the junction left unmatched. DNA of the CDR3: TGTGCCAGCAGTCCGGACAGGGCCAACGAGCAGTACTTC. As protein: CASSPDRANEQYF.

V and J are TRBV13 and TRBJ2-7; 8 bases agree with TRBD1. Germline CDR1 reads PRHDT; CDR2 reads FYEKMQ (reference sequence). V gave up 5 bases and J gave up 5 bases; unmatched junction bases: 17. CDR3 length: 17 residues. The CDR3 loop is CASSPPPVVQGANEQYF. In DNA form, the CDR3 reads TGTGCCAGCAGCCCTCCCCCGGTGGTGCAGGGGGCTAACGAGCAGTACTTC.

V usage is TRBV5-1 and J usage is TRBJ2-1; the D is unclear. The ends were cut back, 4 bases at V and 1 base at J, with 12 bases in the middle. Germline V gene sequence: CDR1 SGHRS, CDR2 YFSETQ. This CDR3 is built from 15 residues. The CDR3 DNA reads as TGCGCCAGCAGCAGCACGGACCGTTCCTACAATGAGCAGTTCTTC. Encoded protein: CASSSTDRSYNEQFF.

This sequence joins TRBV12-3 or TRBV12-4 and TRBJ1-6; D is unresolved. This CDR3 is built from 13 residues. The V end was cut by 6 bases, the J end by 7 bases, with 10 bases between. For the CDR3, the DNA is TGTGCCAGCAGCCCTTTGGGAAATTCACCCCTCCACTTT. This gives the protein CASSPLGNSPLHF.

This chain's CDR3 is CASSPLTGVYGYTF. In nucleotides, the CDR3 is TGTGCCAGCAGTCCCTTGACAGGGGTATATGGCTACACCTTC. The J gene is TRBJ1-2, the V gene TRBV12-3 or TRBV12-4, with TRBD1 identical over 8 bases. The CDR3 has 14 amino acids. Trimming removed 5 bases from V and 5 bases from J; junction bases left unmatched: 7.

The chain has TRBV18 and TRBJ2-3; possible D gene TRBD1, 6 bases. V was clipped by 3 bases and J by 6 bases, with 16 bases between them. This CDR3 comprises 15 residues. The germline V gene encodes CDR1 KGHSH and CDR2 LQKENI. This CDR3 is CASSPPNRVPDTQYF. CDR3 nucleotide sequence: TGTGCCAGCTCACCCCCAAACAGGGTCCCCGATACGCAGTATTTT.

The chain is built from TRBV25-1 and TRBJ2-7; D remains unclear. The ends were cut back, 4 bases at V and 6 bases at J, with 16 bases in the middle. The CDR3 consists of 14 residues. From germline, CDR1 is MGHDK and CDR2 SYGVNS. CDR3 bases: TGTGCCAGCAGTGCGACGCCACCGGGCTTCGAGCAGTACTTC. It translates to CASSATPPGFEQYF.

The chain joins TRBV29-1 to TRBJ2-2, with D perhaps TRBD2 (5 bases). This CDR3 spans 11 amino acids. V was trimmed by 7 bases and J by 3 bases, leaving 6 bases between them. CDR1 is SQVTM and CDR2 is ANQGSEA in the germline V gene. CDR3 coding DNA: TGCAGCGGAGGGTACACCGGGGAGCTGTTTTTT. Amino acid sequence: CSGGYTGELFF.

The chain couples TRBV20-1 to TRBJ2-7, with unresolved D. Germline loops: CDR1 DFQATT, CDR2 SNEGSKA (reference sequence). There are 13 residues in the CDR3. With 0 bases removed from V and 2 bases from J, the gap between germline ends came to 8 bases. For the CDR3, the DNA is TGCAGTGCTAGAGATCCGGCAGCCTACGAGCAGTACTTC. Its translation is CSARDPAAYEQYF.

This chain links TRBV6-1 with TRBJ2-7, with D perhaps TRBD1 or TRBD2 (5 bases each). The CDR3 has 13 residues. The V end was cut by 2 bases, the J end by 4 bases, with 9 bases between. Germline V CDR1 and CDR2: MNHNS, SASEGT. For the CDR3, the DNA is TGTGCCAGCAGTGAAAGAGGGGAATACGAGCAGTACTTC. Translating it yields CASSERGEYEQYF.

V is TRBV29-1 and J is TRBJ2-5, with D hard to call. Germline V gene data show CDR1 as SQVTM and CDR2 as ANQGSEA. The CDR3 covers 13 residues. The V and J ends lost 2 bases and 1 base respectively, with 8 bases between them. CDR3 DNA: TGCAGCGTTGAACTCGGATCCCAAGAGACCCAGTACTTC. It translates to CSVELGSQETQYF.

V is TRBV2 and J is TRBJ1-1; D is undetermined. CDR3 length: 11 amino acids. From germline, CDR1 is SNHLY and CDR2 FYNNEI. V lost 6 bases and J 10 bases, leaving 12 bases between the germline ends. The CDR3 DNA reads as TGTGCCAGCAGCGAAACATGGGCAGCTTTCTTT. Its protein product is CASSETWAAFF.

The J gene is TRBJ2-1, the V gene TRBV7-2; 7 bases fit TRBD2. Losses at the gene ends were 0 bases for V and 3 bases for J; bases not matched to a gene: 5. The germline CDR1 and CDR2 sequences are SGHTA and FQGNSA. The CDR3 is made up of 16 amino acids. The CDR3 here is CASSLAMERGYNEQFF. DNA for the CDR3: TGTGCCAGCAGCTTAGCGATGGAGCGGGGCTACAATGAGCAGTTCTTC.

The chain employs TRBV12-3 or TRBV12-4 and TRBJ2-7, with 10 bases fitting TRBD1. The CDR3 extends over 13 amino acids. Trimming took 5 bases from V and 5 from J; bases not matched to a gene: 3. In nucleotides, the CDR3 is TGTGCCAGCAGTACGGGACAGGGGAACGAGCAGTACTTC. It translates to CASSTGQGNEQYF.

The V call is TRBV3-1, the J call TRBJ2-4; 11 bases match TRBD1. The CDR3 is 19 residues long. V dropped 2 bases and J dropped 0; count of bases not matched to a gene: 9. Looked up from germline, CDR1 is LGHDT and CDR2 is YNNKEL (reference sequence). CDR3 DNA: TGTGCCAGCAGCCAATTGTGGGACAGGGGGACCCTAGCCAAAAACATTCAGTACTTC. This sequence encodes CASSQLWDRGTLAKNIQYF.

The rearrangement links TRBV5-6 to TRBJ2-5; D uncertain. This CDR3 has 14 amino acids. Germline V CDR1 and CDR2: SGHDT, YYEEEE. With 1 base removed from V and 3 bases from J, the gap between germline ends came to 10 bases. The CDR3 reads CASSLTVGKETQYF. CDR3 nucleotides: TGTGCCAGCAGCTTGACTGTGGGTAAAGAGACCCAGTACTTC.

The chain employs TRBV28 and TRBJ1-2, with D perhaps matching TRBD1 (5 bases). The length of the CDR3 is 13 residues. V lost 3 bases and J 8 bases, leaving 13 bases between the germline ends. From germline, CDR1 is MDHEN and CDR2 SYDVKM. The CDR3 is CASSLAQNRGYTF. In DNA, the CDR3 is TGTGCCAGCAGTTTGGCCCAGAACAGGGGCTACACCTTC.

The rearrangement links TRBV20-1 to TRBJ2-5; no clear D gene. CDR1 and CDR2 from the germline V gene are DFQATT and SNEGSKA (reference sequence). V dropped 0 bases and J dropped 5 bases, with 10 bases sitting between them. The CDR3 loop spans 13 amino acids. CDR3 nucleotide sequence: TGCAGTGCTAGAGATTGGAGCAGGGAGACCCAGTACTTC. Translated: CSARDWSRETQYF.

The J gene is TRBJ1-2, the V gene TRBV5-1, with D perhaps TRBD1 (6 bases). Germline V gives CDR1 SGHRS, CDR2 YFSETQ. V was cut by 4 bases and J by 4 bases, with 17 bases left in between. The CDR3 is made up of 15 amino acids. CDR3 DNA: TGCGCCAGCAGCGGCGGGACACCCAGGAGCTATGGCTACACCTTC. Translated: CASSGGTPRSYGYTF.

This clonotype has just one count. V and J are TRBV25-1 and TRBJ1-1, with 12 bases fitting TRBD1. Germline V gene lookup returns CDR1 MGHDK and CDR2 SYGVNS. The CDR3 contains 15 residues. Losses at the gene ends were 1 base for V and 6 bases for J; bases not matched to a gene: 3. The CDR3 sequence: CASSEWDRGLSEAFF. CDR3 in DNA: TGTGCCAGCAGTGAATGGGACAGGGGGCTATCTGAAGCTTTCTTT.